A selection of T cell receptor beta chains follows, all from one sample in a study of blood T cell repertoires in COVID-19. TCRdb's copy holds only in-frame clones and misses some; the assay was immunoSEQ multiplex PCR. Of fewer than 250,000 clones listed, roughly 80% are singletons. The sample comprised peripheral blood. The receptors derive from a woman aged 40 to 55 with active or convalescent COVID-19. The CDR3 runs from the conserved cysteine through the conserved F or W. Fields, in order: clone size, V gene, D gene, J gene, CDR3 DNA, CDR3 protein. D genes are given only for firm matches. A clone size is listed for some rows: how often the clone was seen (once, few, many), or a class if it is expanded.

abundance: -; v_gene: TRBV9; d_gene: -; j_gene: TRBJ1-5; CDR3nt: TGTGCCAGCAGCGAGGACCCCGACAGTTTGCTCAATCAGCCCCAGCATTTT; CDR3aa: CASSEDPDSLLNQPQHF
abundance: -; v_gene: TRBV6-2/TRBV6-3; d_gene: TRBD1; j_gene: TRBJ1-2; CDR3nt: TGTGCCAGCAGTAACTCGGGGACAGGGTTGGGCCTCTATGGCTACACCTTC; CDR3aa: CASSNSGTGLGLYGYTF
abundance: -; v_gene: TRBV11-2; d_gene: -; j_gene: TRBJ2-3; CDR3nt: TGTGCCAGCAGCTTAGCATCCGCAGGGTATAGTACAGATACGCAGTATTTT; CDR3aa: CASSLASAGYSTDTQYF
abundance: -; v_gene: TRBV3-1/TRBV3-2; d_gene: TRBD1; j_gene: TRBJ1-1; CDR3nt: TGTGCCAGCAGCCAAGGACAGGGGGCTGAAGCTTTCTTT; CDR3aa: CASSQGQGAEAFF
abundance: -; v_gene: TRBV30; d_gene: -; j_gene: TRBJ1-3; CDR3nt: TGTGCCTGGGAGAAAGGACAGCGGTTAGATGGAAACACCATATATTTT; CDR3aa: CAWEKGQRLDGNTIYF
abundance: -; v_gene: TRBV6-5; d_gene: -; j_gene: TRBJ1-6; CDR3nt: TGTGCCAGCAGTTACGATGGCGAGGGCAGTTCACCCCTCCACTTT; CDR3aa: CASSYDGEGSSPLHF
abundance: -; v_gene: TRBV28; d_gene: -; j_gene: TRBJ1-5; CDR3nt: TGTGCCAGCAGTTTATTGGACAGCTATAGCAATCAGCCCCAGCATTTT; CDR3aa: CASSLLDSYSNQPQHF
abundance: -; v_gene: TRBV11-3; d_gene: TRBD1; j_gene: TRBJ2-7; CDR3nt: TGTGCCAGCAGCCAAATGACAGGGGGCTACGAGCAGTACTTC; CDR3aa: CASSQMTGGYEQYF
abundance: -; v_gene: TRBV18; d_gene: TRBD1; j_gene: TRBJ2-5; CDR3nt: TGTGCCAGCTCACCGGGGACAGGGGGTGAAGAGACCCAGTACTTC; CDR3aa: CASSPGTGGEETQYF
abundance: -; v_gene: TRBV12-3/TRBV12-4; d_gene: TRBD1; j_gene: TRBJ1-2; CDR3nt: TGTGCCAGCGGGACAGACTATGGCTACACCTTC; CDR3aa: CASGTDYGYTF
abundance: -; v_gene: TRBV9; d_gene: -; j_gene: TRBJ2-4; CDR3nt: TGTGCCAGCAGCGTAGTGTTCCCCCCGGGTTGGGTAAACATTCAGTACTTC; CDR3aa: CASSVVFPPGWVNIQYF
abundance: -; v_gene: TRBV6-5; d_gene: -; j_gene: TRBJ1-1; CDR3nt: TGTGCCAGCAGGGGGGACTACATGGGGACTGAAGCTTTCTTT; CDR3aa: CASRGDYMGTEAFF
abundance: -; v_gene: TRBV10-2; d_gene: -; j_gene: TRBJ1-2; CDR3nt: TGCGCCAGCAGTGCCGCCGGTGACTATGGCTACACCTTC; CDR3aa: CASSAAGDYGYTF
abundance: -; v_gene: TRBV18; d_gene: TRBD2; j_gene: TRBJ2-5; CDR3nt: TGTGCCAGCTCACCGACTAGCGGAAACCAAGAGACCCAGTACTTC; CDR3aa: CASSPTSGNQETQYF
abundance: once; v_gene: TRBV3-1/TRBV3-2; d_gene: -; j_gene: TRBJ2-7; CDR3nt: TGTGCCAGCAGCCTGACCGGACAGACCTACGAGCAGTACTTC; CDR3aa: CASSLTGQTYEQYF
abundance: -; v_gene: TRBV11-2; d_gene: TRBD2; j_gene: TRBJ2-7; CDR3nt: TGTGCCAGCAGCTTCGGGTTAGCGGGAGTTTACGAGCAGTACTTC; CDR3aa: CASSFGLAGVYEQYF
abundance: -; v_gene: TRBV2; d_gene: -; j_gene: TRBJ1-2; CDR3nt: TGTGCCAGCAGTGAAGTCAGGGGAACGGGTGGCTACACCTTC; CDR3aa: CASSEVRGTGGYTF
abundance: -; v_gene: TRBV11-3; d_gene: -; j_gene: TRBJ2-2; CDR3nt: TGTGCCAGCAGCCCCCCGGACACGAACACCGGGGAGCTGTTTTTT; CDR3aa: CASSPPDTNTGELFF
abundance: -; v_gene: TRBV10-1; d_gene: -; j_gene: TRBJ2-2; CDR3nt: TGCGCCAGCAGTGGTGAAGGGGCAAGCGGGGAGCTGTTTTTT; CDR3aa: CASSGEGASGELFF
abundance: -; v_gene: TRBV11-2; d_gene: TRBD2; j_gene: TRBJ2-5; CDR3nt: TGTGCCAGCAGCCCGGGACTAGCGGGACTGGCGGAGACCCAGTACTTC; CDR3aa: CASSPGLAGLAETQYF
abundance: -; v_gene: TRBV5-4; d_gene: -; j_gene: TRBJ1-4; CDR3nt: TGTGCCAGCAGCTTGCGCGCGGCTAATGAAAAACTGTTTTTT; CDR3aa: CASSLRAANEKLFF
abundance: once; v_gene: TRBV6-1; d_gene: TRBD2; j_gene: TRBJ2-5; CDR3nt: TGTGCCAGCAGTGACGTTGTTAGCGGGGGGCAAGAGACCCAGTACTTC; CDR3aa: CASSDVVSGGQETQYF
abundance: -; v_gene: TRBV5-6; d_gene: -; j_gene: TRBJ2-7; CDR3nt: TGTGCCAGCAGCTGGAACCTCAATACAGGTAGCGAGCAGTACTTC; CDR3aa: CASSWNLNTGSEQYF
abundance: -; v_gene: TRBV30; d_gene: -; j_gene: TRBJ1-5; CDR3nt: TGTGCCTGGAGTTTAGGACAGACGGAGTCCCAGCATTTT; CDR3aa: CAWSLGQTESQHF
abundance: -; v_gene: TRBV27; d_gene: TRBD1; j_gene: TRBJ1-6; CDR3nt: TGTGCCAGCAGCTTCCTAGGGGACAGCTCCTATAATTCACCCCTCCACTTT; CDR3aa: CASSFLGDSSYNSPLHF
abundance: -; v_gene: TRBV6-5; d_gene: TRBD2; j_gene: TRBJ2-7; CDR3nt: TGTGCCAGCAGGGGCCTCACGGGGGGGGAGCAGTACTTC; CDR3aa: CASRGLTGGEQYF
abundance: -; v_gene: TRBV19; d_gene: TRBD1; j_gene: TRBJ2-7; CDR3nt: TGTGCCAGTGCCCGGACAGGGGGCTTATCCCACGAGCAGTACTTC; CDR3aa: CASARTGGLSHEQYF
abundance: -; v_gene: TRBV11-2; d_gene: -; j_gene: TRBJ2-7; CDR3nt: TGTGCCAGCAGCTTAGACGTCGGACAGCGCCTGTGGGGTTCCTACGAGCAGTACTTC; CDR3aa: CASSLDVGQRLWGSYEQYF
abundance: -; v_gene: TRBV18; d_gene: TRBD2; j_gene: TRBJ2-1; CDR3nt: TGTGCCAGCTCACCACCGGGCGGGAGGGCGACCAATGAGCAGTTCTTC; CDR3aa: CASSPPGGRATNEQFF
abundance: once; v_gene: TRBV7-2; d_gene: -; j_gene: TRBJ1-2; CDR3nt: TGTGCCAGCAGCTTAGCAGAGGGTGATGGCTACACCTTC; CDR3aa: CASSLAEGDGYTF
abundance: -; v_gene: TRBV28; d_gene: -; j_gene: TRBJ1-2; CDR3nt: TGTGCCAGCAGTTCCACCGGGACACCCGCCTTGGGCTACACCTTC; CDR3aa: CASSSTGTPALGYTF
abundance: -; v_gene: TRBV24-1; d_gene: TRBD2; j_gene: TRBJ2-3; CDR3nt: TGTGCCACCAGTGATCCGATCGGACTAGCGGGAGGCCGAGGCACAGATACGCAGTATTTT; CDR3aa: CATSDPIGLAGGRGTDTQYF
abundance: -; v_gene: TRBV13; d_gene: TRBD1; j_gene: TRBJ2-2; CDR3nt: TGTGCCAGCAGCTTAAGGCAGGGGGCGATCGGGGAGCTGTTTTTT; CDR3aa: CASSLRQGAIGELFF